Included here is one T cell receptor (beta chain) sequence, with context. This specimen comes from a study of shared clonotypes between healthy human individuals. TCRdb keeps only in-frame clones here, not all; method: immunoSEQ multiplex PCR. The profile covers 950,000 to 1,300,000 clones, with 65% to 75% appearing a single time and roughly 1.5% taken by the ten largest. The V end lost 8 bases, the J end lost 1 base, and 12 bases lay between the germline ends. The CDR3 sequence is 13 residues long. CDR1 and CDR2 from the germline V gene are SGHNT and YYREEE (reference sequence). Sequences were obtained from memory CD4+ T cells sorted from blood. Subset reported: CD45RA-negative fraction. The TCR was taken from a man younger than 35 in good health. The rearrangement links TRBV5-4 to TRBJ1-1; D uncertain. Written as DNA, the CDR3 is TGTGCCAGTACCGAAAGAAAGAACACTGAAGCTTTCTTT. This sequence encodes CASTERKNTEAFF.